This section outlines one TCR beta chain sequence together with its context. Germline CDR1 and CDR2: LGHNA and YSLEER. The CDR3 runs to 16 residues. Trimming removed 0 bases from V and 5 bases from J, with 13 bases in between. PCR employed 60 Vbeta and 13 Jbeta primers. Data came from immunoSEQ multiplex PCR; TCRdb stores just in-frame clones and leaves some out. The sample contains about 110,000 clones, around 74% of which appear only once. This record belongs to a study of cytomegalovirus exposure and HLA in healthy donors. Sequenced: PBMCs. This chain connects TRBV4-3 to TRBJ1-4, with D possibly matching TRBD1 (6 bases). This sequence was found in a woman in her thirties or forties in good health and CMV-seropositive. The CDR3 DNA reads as TGCGCCAGCAGCCAAGAGAGGTACAGGGAGAATGAAAAACTGTTTTTT. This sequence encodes CASSQERYRENEKLFF.